Each of the 10 T cell receptor beta chains below was sequenced from the same sample in a study of T-cell reconstitution after alpha-beta-depleted transplantation in children. Molecular barcoding with unique molecular identifiers was used for the TCRbeta library. TCRdb redid the calling of the PCR reads with MiXCR, one entry per CDR3 protein. The table lists fewer than 700,000 distinct CDR3 sequences, 10% to 15% of them singletons, with 2.2% in the top ten. The sample in question was PBMCs, mostly from graft donor cells, obtained 360 days after TCRalphabeta/CD19-depleted stem cell transplant. The receptors derive from a male patient younger than 18 who had a stem cell transplant for acute myeloid leukemia, so the T cells may come from the graft donor.

Remarks on this clonotype: Its ends do not fully match the called genes, so a read error is possible. The chain carries TRBV4-3 and TRBJ2-7; 7 bases line up with TRBD2. Germline CDR1 and CDR2: LGHNA and YSLEER. The CDR3 loop spans 16 amino acids. CDR3 region: CASSQVVLADSYEEYF. The CDR3 bases are TGCGCCAGCAGCCAAGTGGTCCTAGCGGATTCCTACGAGGAGTACTTC.

The chain is built from TRBV15 and TRBJ2-3, with TRBD2 matching 11 bases. The J segment lost 4 bases and the V segment lost 6 bases, leaving 12 bases of the junction unmatched. The CDR3 loop spans 17 amino acids. Germline CDR1 LNHNV, CDR2 YYDKDF (reference sequence). CDR3 coding DNA: TGTGCCACCAGGCTACTAGCGGGAGCTCTGTCTCCAGATACGCAGTATTTT. This sequence encodes CATRLLAGALSPDTQYF.

This clonotype has only a few counts. V usage is TRBV28 and J usage is TRBJ1-1; D is ambiguous. The CDR3 is made up of 12 amino acids. V gave up 3 bases and J gave up 0 bases, with 2 bases separating them. Germline CDR1 is MDHEN and CDR2 is SYDVKM. The CDR3, as DNA: TGTGCCAGCAGTTTTCTGAACACTGAAGCTTTCTTT. It is translated as CASSFLNTEAFF.

The chain recombines TRBV12-3 or TRBV12-4 with TRBJ1-5; D might be TRBD1 (5 bases). Trimming removed 3 bases at V and 2 bases at J, with 17 bases between. The CDR3 loop spans 17 amino acids. CDR3 sequence reads: CASSLGRGLDRNQPQHF. The CDR3 coding sequence is TGTGCCAGCAGTTTGGGAAGGGGCCTAGATCGCAATCAGCCCCAGCATTTT.

The CDR3 loop reads CSGTLPETQYF. Here the CDR3 DNA reads TGCAGTGGAACTCTACCAGAGACCCAGTACTTC. The chain links TRBV20-1 to TRBJ2-5; no clear D gene. This CDR3 is built from 11 residues. Per the germline V gene, CDR1 is DFQATT and CDR2 is SNEGSKA (reference sequence). The V end lost 7 bases, the J end lost 4 bases, and 10 bases lay between the germline ends.

V and J are TRBV9 and TRBJ2-7, with TRBD2 as a possible D gene (6 bases). Per the germline V gene, CDR1 is SGDLS and CDR2 is YYNGEE. V gave up 0 bases and J gave up 6 bases, with 16 bases separating them. The CDR3 runs 15 residues. CDR3 amino acids: CASSVGLAETTEQYF. As DNA, the CDR3 is TGTGCCAGCAGCGTAGGATTAGCGGAGACGACCGAGCAGTACTTC.

Ten or more counts support this clonotype. This chain uses TRBV29-1 with TRBJ2-1; the match to TRBD2 covers 7 bases. CDR3 length: 15 amino acids. V lost 8 bases, J lost 0 bases, and 10 bases stayed unmatched. Germline V gives CDR1 SQVTM, CDR2 ANQGSEA. In DNA, the CDR3 is TGCAGCTTAAGACTAGCTGCCTTCTCCTACAATGAGCAGTTCTTC. Residues: CSLRLAAFSYNEQFF.

CDR3 nucleotides: TGTGCCAGCAGTACACAGGGGAGAAGCAATCAGCCCCAGCATTTT. This encodes CASSTQGRSNQPQHF. V and J are TRBV28 and TRBJ1-5, with 7 bases aligning to TRBD1. From germline, CDR1 is MDHEN and CDR2 SYDVKM. The CDR3 is 15 amino acids. V shed 5 bases, J shed 1 base, and the junction held 5 bases outside the gene matches.

This clonotype was counted a few times. The rearrangement links TRBV6-2 or TRBV6-3 to TRBJ1-1; TRBD1 agrees at 8 bases. Germline CDR1 is MNHEY and CDR2 is SVGEGT. CDR3 length: 13 amino acids. V was pared by 6 bases and J by 7 bases, with 7 bases of the junction left unmatched. CDR3 bases: TGTGCCAGCAGCGATCCAGGGGGCTTTGAAGCTTTCTTT. This translates into CASSDPGGFEAFF.

This clonotype was seen a few times. The genes are TRBV7-9 and TRBJ2-7; 8 bases align to TRBD1. J lost 5 bases, V lost 6 bases, and 9 bases had no gene match. The CDR3 length is 14 residues. Germline V gene sequence: CDR1 SEHNR, CDR2 FQNEAQ (reference sequence). The CDR3 protein is CASSSPGGANEQYF. Here the CDR3 DNA reads TGTGCCAGCAGTTCCCCAGGGGGCGCAAACGAGCAGTACTTC. The whole variable domain, remainder taken from reference TRBV7-9 and TRBJ2-7, is DTGVSQNPRHKITKRGQNVTFRCDPISEHNRLYWYRQTLGQGPEFLTYFQNEAQLEKSRLLSDRFSAERPKGSFSTLEIQRTEQGDSAMYLCASSSPGGANEQYFGPGTRLTVT.